The rows below give T cell receptor beta chains drawn from one sample of a study of cytomegalovirus exposure and HLA in healthy donors. Here immunoSEQ multiplex PCR was the method, and the copy in TCRdb shows in-frame clones only, minus some. The sample yields about 170,000 clones, 75% to 80% seen once. The specimen was PBMCs. The receptors were gathered from a woman aged 50 to 65 in good health and CMV-seropositive. CDR3s include the opening cysteine and the closing phenylalanine or tryptophan. D genes are given only for firm matches. For some rows the clone size is stated as once, few or many, or as a class when expanded; others skip it.

clone_size j_call v_call d_call cdr3_aa cdr3_nt
NA TRBJ1-5 TRBV5-6 NA CASSVTGNSNQPQHF TGTGCCAGCAGCGTTACAGGCAATAGCAATCAGCCCCAGCATTTT
NA TRBJ2-5 TRBV9 TRBD1 CASSAGTGGIETQYF TGTGCCAGCAGCGCCGGGACAGGGGGTATAGAGACCCAGTACTTC
NA TRBJ2-1 TRBV7-3 NA CASSLTGGLVNEQFF TGTGCCAGCAGCTTAACTGGGGGCTTAGTCAATGAGCAGTTCTTC
NA TRBJ1-6 TRBV30 NA CAWARNSPLHF TGTGCCTGGGCCAGGAATTCACCCCTCCACTTT
NA TRBJ1-2 TRBV30 TRBD1 CAWKFRDRDYGYTF TGTGCCTGGAAATTCCGGGACAGGGACTATGGCTACACCTTC
NA TRBJ2-5 TRBV29-1 NA CSVRHGQETQYF TGCAGCGTAAGACATGGCCAAGAGACCCAGTACTTC
NA TRBJ1-1 TRBV20-1 NA CSARDGEAFF TGCAGTGCTAGAGACGGTGAAGCTTTCTTT
NA TRBJ1-1 TRBV4-1 NA CASSQGGAGTEAFF TGCGCCAGCAGCCAGGGAGGGGCCGGTACTGAAGCTTTCTTT
NA TRBJ2-5 TRBV7-2 NA CASSLAGGLVETQYF TGTGCCAGCAGCTTAGCGGGGGGGCTTGTCGAGACCCAGTACTTC
once TRBJ2-7 TRBV28 TRBD2 CASSLVPGLARPSSYEQYF TGTGCCAGCAGTTTAGTCCCGGGACTAGCGCGTCCTAGCTCCTACGAGCAGTACTTC
NA TRBJ2-3 TRBV29-1 NA CSVETSTDTQYF TGCAGCGTGGAGACTAGCACAGATACGCAGTATTTT
many TRBJ2-1 TRBV6-1 NA CASSEVGAGPNEQFF TGTGCCAGCAGTGAAGTGGGAGCGGGCCCCAATGAGCAGTTCTTC